This is a list of T cell receptor beta chains from one sample in a study of blood T cell repertoires in COVID-19. The repertoire was sequenced with immunoSEQ multiplex PCR; TCRdb's copy has only in-frame clones and lacks some. The sample lists around 80,000 clones, roughly 76% occurring once. The sequencing sample was made of peripheral blood. These receptors were taken from a woman aged 80 or over with active or convalescent COVID-19. Each CDR3 is given with its conserved first and last residue.

v_gene	CDR3aa
TRBV3-1/TRBV3-2	CASSQVGFGSNSPLHF
TRBV3-1/TRBV3-2	CASSHEDRDVETQYF
TRBV10-3	CAISDRAGRREKTQYF
TRBV5-1	CASSRGVSTATNEKLFF
TRBV6-5	CASSYSRGQGSEQYF
TRBV27	CASRSLSRDRASPLHF
TRBV5-5	CASSKGHLMNTEAFF
TRBV7-9	CASSTTSGGLNEQFF
TRBV20-1	CSASLLRNTGELFF
TRBV12-3/TRBV12-4	CASRSAGANVLTF
TRBV30	CAWSDWQFYGYTF
TRBV2	CASKANTEAFF
TRBV5-5	CASSLGAADEQYF
TRBV4-1	CASSQDPVWGLYNSPLHF
TRBV20-1	CSASGKDRSVIEQFF
TRBV9	CASSPNPENSPLHF
TRBV6-5	CASTPRGHLNQPQHF
TRBV6-5	CASSFRSGNTIYF
TRBV7-8	CASSLGAGGYTF
TRBV7-2	CASSLATYNSPLHF
TRBV5-1	CASSLVPGGDEKLFF
TRBV11-2	CASSLGTADFNYGYTF
TRBV2	CATKQFPEQFF
TRBV9	CASSPPVSYGYTF
TRBV19	CASSPPIQGNSPLHF
TRBV7-9	CASSSHGGLMPGELFF
TRBV7-8	CASSLGTGRGYTF
TRBV7-9	CASSLLTGTGDYNEQFF
TRBV5-1	CASSPLGTGGGYTF